These 26 T cell receptor beta chains were sequenced from one sample in a study of T-cell memory formation after mild COVID-19. TCRdb called the 5' RACE reads again in MiXCR, with one record for every CDR3 protein. The profile shows around 260,000 distinct CDR3 sequences, roughly 15% of them singletons. The specimen sequenced was PBMCs or a T cell subset sorted from them (not recorded which). Receptors were obtained from a man aged 18 to 30 who had mild COVID-19 (a few samples of this study predate the infection). Cell type and time point are not known.

J is TRBJ1-1 and V is TRBV19; D is perhaps TRBD1 (6 bases). The CDR3 runs to 15 residues. CDR1 and CDR2 from the germline V gene are LNHDA and SQIVND (reference sequence). Trimming removed 5 bases from V and 4 bases from J, with 17 bases in between. CDR3 amino acids: CASSYQIDRRTEAFF. The CDR3 DNA reads TGTGCCAGTAGTTACCAAATCGACAGGCGCACTGAAGCTTTCTTT.

This chain links TRBV30 with TRBJ2-5; D is undetermined. Germline V gene lookup returns CDR1 GTSNPN and CDR2 SVGIG (reference sequence). V was trimmed by 5 bases and J by 6 bases, leaving 13 bases between them. The CDR3 totals 12 residues. This CDR3 is CAWADAAQTQYF. CDR3 DNA: TGTGCCTGGGCGGACGCCGCCCAGACCCAGTACTTC.

In this sample, this clonotype turned up many times. The chain recombines TRBV12-3 or TRBV12-4 with TRBJ2-2, with D hard to call. This CDR3 region has 14 residues. The V and J ends lost 2 bases and 1 base respectively, with 5 bases between them. CDR3 nucleotide sequence: TGTGCCAGCAGTTTAAGACAGAACACCGGGGAGCTGTTTTTT. This gives the protein CASSLRQNTGELFF.

This chain uses TRBV28 with TRBJ2-5, with no clear D. V lost 6 bases to trimming and J lost 5 bases, with 10 bases between them. The V gene's germline CDR1 is MDHEN and CDR2 SYDVKM. CDR3 length: 12 residues. This CDR3 is CASRGYGETQYF. DNA of the CDR3: TGTGCCAGCAGGGGGTACGGGGAGACCCAGTACTTC.

V is TRBV19 and J is TRBJ1-5; D perhaps matches TRBD1 (5 bases). The CDR3 spans 15 residues. V lost 5 bases to trimming and J lost 7 bases, with 18 bases between them. Per the germline V gene, CDR1 is LNHDA and CDR2 is SQIVND (reference sequence). As DNA, the CDR3 is TGTGCCAGTAGTCCCTGGGGGGGAAGCGGCCAGCCCCAGCATTTT. Translated: CASSPWGGSGQPQHF.

In its sample, this clonotype was seen a few times. CDR3 sequence reads: CASSEGSAGTDTQYF. The CDR3 region has the DNA TGTGCCAGCAGTGAAGGGTCAGCGGGTACAGATACGCAGTATTTT. This chain connects TRBV6-4 to TRBJ2-3; weak D call: TRBD2 (6 bases). Deletions cut 3 bases from V and 3 bases from J, with 13 bases between. From germline, CDR1 is MRHNA and CDR2 SNTAGT. This CDR3 comprises 15 residues.

This clonotype showed up just a few times. This rearrangement joins TRBV20-1 to TRBJ2-7; D is perhaps TRBD1 or TRBD2 (5 bases each). The CDR3 is 14 residues long. The germline V and J ends were trimmed by 1 base and 3 bases, with 13 bases remaining between them. From germline, CDR1 is DFQATT and CDR2 SNEGSKA (reference sequence). DNA of the CDR3: TGCAGTGCTAGAGGCAGGGAGTCGTTCTACGAGCAGTACTTC. Amino acid sequence: CSARGRESFYEQYF.

This clonotype was seen only a few times. The V and J genes are TRBV7-2 and TRBJ1-2, with 7 bases identical to TRBD1. J lost 7 bases, V lost 4 bases, and 3 bases had no gene match. Germline V lookup: CDR1 SGHTA, CDR2 FQGNSA. The CDR3 has 12 residues. Here the CDR3 reads CASSYDRAGYTF. For the CDR3, the DNA is TGTGCCAGCAGCTACGACAGGGCTGGCTACACCTTC. The full variable domain, rest sourced from reference TRBV7-2 and TRBJ1-2, is GAGVSQSPSNKVTEKGKDVELRCDPISGHTALYWYRQSLGQGLEFLIYFQGNSAPDKSGLPSDRFSAERTGGSVSTLTIQRTQQEDSAVYLCASSYDRAGYTFGSGTRLTVV.

This clonotype was found a few times. This chain joins TRBV7-2 and TRBJ2-7; 11 bases agree with TRBD2. The V gene's germline CDR1 is SGHTA and CDR2 FQGNSA. The CDR3 runs to 15 residues. After removal of 8 bases from V and 3 bases from J, the junction contained 9 bases not matched to a gene. Written as DNA, the CDR3 is TGTGCCAGCGGTACTACCGGGACTAGCGGCTACGAGCAGTACTTC. Translating gives CASGTTGTSGYEQYF.

This chain joins TRBV18 and TRBJ1-2, with 10 bases matching TRBD1. The CDR3 runs to 15 residues. The V segment lost 5 bases and the J segment 2 bases; nucleotides outside the gene matches: 5. From germline, CDR1 is KGHSH and CDR2 LQKENI. This CDR3 reads CASSSGQGGNYGYTF. CDR3 nucleotides: TGTGCCAGCTCATCAGGACAGGGGGGAAACTATGGCTACACCTTC.

The genes are TRBV12-3 or TRBV12-4 and TRBJ2-3; no reliable D call. This CDR3 is 15 amino acids long. The V gene lost 3 bases and the J gene lost 3 bases, with 13 bases spanning the gap. In DNA form, the CDR3 reads TGTGCCAGCAGTTTTGAAGGGTCCGGAACAGATACGCAGTATTTT. This codes for CASSFEGSGTDTQYF.

This clonotype was picked up a small number of times. The J gene is TRBJ2-5, the V gene TRBV18; D is uncertain. The CDR3 contains 13 residues. The germline gives CDR1 KGHSH, CDR2 LQKENI. The V and J ends lost 0 bases and 3 bases respectively, with 5 bases between them. The CDR3 bases are TGTGCCAGCTCACCACCGGGGAAAGAGACCCAGTACTTC. It encodes CASSPPGKETQYF.

This clonotype was counted a few times. The rearrangement joins TRBV7-2 to TRBJ2-2; 8 nucleotides align to TRBD2. The CDR3 spans 14 residues. The germline CDR1 and CDR2 sequences are SGHTA and FQGNSA. The V gene end was trimmed by 2 bases and the J gene end by 6 bases; junction bases not matched to a gene: 2. In nucleotides, the CDR3 is TGTGCCAGCAGCTTATCCGGGGGGGCCGGGGAGCTGTTTTTT. It codes for CASSLSGGAGELFF.

This clonotype was seen a handful of times. This chain uses TRBV14 with TRBJ2-6; D assignment may be TRBD1 or TRBD2 (5 bases each). CDR1 is SGHDN, CDR2 FVKESK, per germline. The CDR3 is made up of 15 amino acids. Trimming cost V 5 bases and J 0 bases, with 8 bases left between them. CDR3 sequence (DNA): TGTGCCAGCAGCGGGGGTGGCTCTGGGGCCAACGTCCTGACTTTC. It yields the protein CASSGGGSGANVLTF.

V usage is TRBV6-5 and J usage is TRBJ1-2; D remains ambiguous. V dropped 2 bases and J dropped 0 bases, with 4 bases sitting between them. The length of the CDR3 is 13 residues. Per germline, CDR1 MNHEY and CDR2 SVGAGI. The CDR3 protein is CASSYEPNYGYTF. CDR3 DNA: TGTGCCAGCAGTTACGAGCCTAACTATGGCTACACCTTC.

The J gene is TRBJ1-5, the V gene TRBV20-1; possible D gene TRBD1, 5 bases. Trimming left V 6 bases short and J 1 base short, with 7 bases between. The CDR3 totals 12 residues. The V gene's germline CDR1 is DFQATT and CDR2 SNEGSKA (reference sequence). The DNA of the CDR3 is TGCAGTGCCAGGGTCAGCAATCAGCCCCAGCATTTT. This encodes CSARVSNQPQHF.

V usage is TRBV7-8 and J usage is TRBJ1-4; a weak D match, TRBD1 (6 bases). Germline V gene data show CDR1 as SGHVS and CDR2 as FQNEAQ. This CDR3 has 15 amino acids. V lost 6 bases, J lost 10 bases, and 21 bases lay in between. CDR3 residues: CASREGVAWSGKLFF. CDR3 sequence (DNA): TGTGCCAGCAGGGAGGGGGTGGCTTGGTCGGGAAAACTGTTTTTT.

The sample holds a few counts of this clonotype. CDR3 sequence: CASSQGRDSFMNTEAFF. The DNA for the CDR3 is TGTGCCAGCAGCCAAGGGAGGGACTCTTTCATGAACACTGAAGCTTTCTTT. This chain uses TRBV2 with TRBJ1-1; possibly TRBD1 for D (5 bases). The V end was cut by 6 bases, the J end by 0 bases, with 20 bases between. Germline CDR1 reads SNHLY; CDR2 reads FYNNEI. The CDR3 has 17 residues.

This chain joins TRBV4-1 and TRBJ1-5; 7 positions agree with TRBD1. V lost 5 bases, J lost 4 bases, and 5 bases stayed unmatched. This CDR3 is built from 14 residues. Germline V gives CDR1 MGHRA, CDR2 YSYEKL. In DNA form, the CDR3 reads TGCGCCAGCAGCAATCCCAGGGGGAATCAGCCCCAGCATTTT. Protein: CASSNPRGNQPQHF.

CDR3 coding DNA: TGCGCCAGCAGCCAAGGGGACAGGTTTCAAAAACTGTTTTTT. This sequence encodes CASSQGDRFQKLFF. V usage is TRBV4-3 and J usage is TRBJ1-4; 8 bases match TRBD1. This CDR3 has 14 amino acids. The germline V gene has CDR1 LGHNA and CDR2 YSLEER. Losses at the gene ends were 1 base for V and 9 bases for J; bases not matched to a gene: 4.

The chain carries TRBV10-3 and TRBJ2-5; possible D gene TRBD2, 6 bases. Trimming shortened V by 3 bases and J by 2 bases, and 13 bases separated the two germline ends. The CDR3 covers 15 residues. CDR1 and CDR2 (germline): ENHRY, SYGVKD. The CDR3 sequence is CAISDSAGGQETQYF. CDR3 in DNA: TGTGCCATCAGTGACAGCGCCGGAGGGCAAGAGACCCAGTACTTC.

V gene TRBV12-3 or TRBV12-4 combines with J gene TRBJ1-2, with 7 bases aligning to TRBD1. Trimming at V came to 5 bases and at J to 6 bases, leaving 6 bases not matched to a gene. The CDR3 runs to 13 residues. CDR3 DNA: TGTGCCAGCAGTCCCGACAGGGTGGATGGCTACACCTTC. It is translated as CASSPDRVDGYTF.

This chain uses TRBV7-9 with TRBJ1-3, with D unresolved. The V gene lost 3 bases and the J gene lost 0 bases, with 12 bases spanning the gap. CDR1 is SEHNR and CDR2 is FQNEAQ in the germline V gene (reference sequence). The CDR3 has 16 amino acids. CDR3 protein: CASSFHRTDSGNTIYF. The CDR3 region has the DNA TGTGCCAGCAGCTTTCACCGGACGGACTCTGGAAACACCATATATTTT.

V gene TRBV1 combines with J gene TRBJ1-6. TRBV1 is a known pseudogene. This CDR3 is 15 amino acids long. The CDR3 nucleotides read TGCACCAGAGTAGTGCCAGGGATCGAGAATTCACCCCTCCACTTT. Translating gives CTRVVPGIENSPLHF.

This clonotype was found a few times. The chain couples TRBV29-1 to TRBJ1-2; D is unresolved. Looked up from germline, CDR1 is SQVTM and CDR2 is ANQGSEA. V was clipped by 4 bases and J by 3 bases, with 18 bases between them. The length of the CDR3 is 15 residues. CDR3 sequence (DNA): TGCAGCGTTGTGCCCACCTCTGTCGAGGACTATGGCTACACCTTC. It yields the protein CSVVPTSVEDYGYTF.

This clonotype was detected only a few times. This chain joins TRBV11-2 and TRBJ2-1; D is unresolved. V lost 3 bases, J lost 0 bases, and 12 bases lay in between. CDR3 length: 16 residues. The germline V gene has CDR1 SGHAT and CDR2 FQNNGV. DNA of the CDR3: TGTGCCAGCAGCTTTGAGGCCCGAAGCTCCTACAATGAGCAGTTCTTC. Translating it yields CASSFEARSSYNEQFF. Based on the CDR3 plus reference TRBV11-2 and TRBJ2-1, the full variable domain is EAGVAQSPRYKIIEKRQSVAFWCNPISGHATLYWYQQILGQGPKLLIQFQNNGVVDDSQLPKDRFSAERLKGVDSTLKIQPAKLEDSAVYLCASSFEARSSYNEQFFGPGTRLTVL.